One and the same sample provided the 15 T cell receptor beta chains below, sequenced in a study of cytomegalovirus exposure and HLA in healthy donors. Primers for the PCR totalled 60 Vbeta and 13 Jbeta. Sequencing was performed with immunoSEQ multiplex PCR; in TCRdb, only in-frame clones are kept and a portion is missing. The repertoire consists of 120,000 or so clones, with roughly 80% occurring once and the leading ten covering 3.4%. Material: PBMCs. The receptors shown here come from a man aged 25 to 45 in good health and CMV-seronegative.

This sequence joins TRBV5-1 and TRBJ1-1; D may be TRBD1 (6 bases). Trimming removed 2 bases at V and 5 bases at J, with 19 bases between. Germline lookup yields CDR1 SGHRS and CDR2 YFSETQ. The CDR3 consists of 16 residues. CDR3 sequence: CASSLSFLAGDTEAFF. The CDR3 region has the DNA TGCGCCAGCAGCTTATCTTTTTTGGCAGGGGATACTGAAGCTTTCTTT.

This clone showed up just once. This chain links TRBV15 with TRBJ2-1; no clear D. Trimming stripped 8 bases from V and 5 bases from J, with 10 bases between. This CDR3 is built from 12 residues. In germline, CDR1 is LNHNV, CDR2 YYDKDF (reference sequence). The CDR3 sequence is CATREPDNEQFF. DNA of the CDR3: TGTGCCACCCGCGAGCCCGACAATGAGCAGTTCTTC.

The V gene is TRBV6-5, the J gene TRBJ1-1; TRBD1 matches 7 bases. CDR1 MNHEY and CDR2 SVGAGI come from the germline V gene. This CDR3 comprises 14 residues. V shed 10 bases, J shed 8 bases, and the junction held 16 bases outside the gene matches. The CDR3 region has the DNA TGTGCCACTAAAGGCGGACAGGTCGAAGTCGAAGCTTTCTTT. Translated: CATKGGQVEVEAFF.

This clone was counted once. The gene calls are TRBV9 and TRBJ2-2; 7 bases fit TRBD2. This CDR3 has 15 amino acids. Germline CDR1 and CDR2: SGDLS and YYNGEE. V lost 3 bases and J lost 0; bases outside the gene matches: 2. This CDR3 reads CASSASGANTGELFF. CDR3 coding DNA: TGTGCCAGCAGCGCTAGCGGAGCGAACACCGGGGAGCTGTTTTTT.

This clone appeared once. CDR3 amino acids: CASSQLPSGYMNEQFF. In DNA, the CDR3 is TGTGCCAGCTCTCAACTCCCGTCAGGGTATATGAATGAGCAGTTCTTC. This sequence joins TRBV18 and TRBJ2-1, with a possible D match to TRBD1 (5 bases). This CDR3 spans 16 amino acids. Trimming shortened V by 6 bases and J by 7 bases, and 22 bases separated the two germline ends. Germline-derived CDR1 and CDR2 are KGHSH and LQKENI.

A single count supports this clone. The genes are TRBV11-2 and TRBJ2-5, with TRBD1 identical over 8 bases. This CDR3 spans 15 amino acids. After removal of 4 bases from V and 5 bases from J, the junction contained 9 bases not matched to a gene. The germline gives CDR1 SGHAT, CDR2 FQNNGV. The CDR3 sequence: CASSSRTGRGETQYF. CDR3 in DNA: TGTGCCAGCAGCTCCCGGACAGGGAGAGGGGAGACCCAGTACTTC. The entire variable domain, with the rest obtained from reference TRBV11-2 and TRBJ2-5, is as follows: EAGVAQSPRYKIIEKRQSVAFWCNPISGHATLYWYQQILGQGPKLLIQFQNNGVVDDSQLPKDRFSAERLKGVDSTLKIQPAKLEDSAVYLCASSSRTGRGETQYFGPGTRLLVL.

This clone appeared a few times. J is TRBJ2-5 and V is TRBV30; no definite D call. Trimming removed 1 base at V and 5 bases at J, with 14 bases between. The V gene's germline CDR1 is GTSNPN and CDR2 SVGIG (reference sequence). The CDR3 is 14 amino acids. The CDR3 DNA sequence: TGTGCCTGGAGTGGGTTAGGCTCCGGGGAGACCCAGTACTTC. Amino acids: CAWSGLGSGETQYF.

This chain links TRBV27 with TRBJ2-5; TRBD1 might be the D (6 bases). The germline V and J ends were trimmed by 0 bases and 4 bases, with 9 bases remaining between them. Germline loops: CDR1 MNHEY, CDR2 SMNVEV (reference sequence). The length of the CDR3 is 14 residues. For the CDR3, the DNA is TGTGCCAGCAGTTTATCGGGGACAAGAGAGACCCAGTACTTC. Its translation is CASSLSGTRETQYF.

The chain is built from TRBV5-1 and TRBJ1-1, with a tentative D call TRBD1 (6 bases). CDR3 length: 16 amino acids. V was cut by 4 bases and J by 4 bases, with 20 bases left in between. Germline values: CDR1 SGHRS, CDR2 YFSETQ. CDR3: CASSPHLAGEGTEAFF. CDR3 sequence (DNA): TGCGCCAGCAGCCCCCACCTAGCAGGGGAGGGCACTGAAGCTTTCTTT.

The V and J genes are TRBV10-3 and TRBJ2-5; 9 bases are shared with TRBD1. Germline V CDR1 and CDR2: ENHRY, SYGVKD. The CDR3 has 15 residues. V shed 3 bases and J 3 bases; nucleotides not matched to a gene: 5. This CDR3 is CAISEFGTGKETQYF. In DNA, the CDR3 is TGTGCCATCAGTGAATTCGGGACAGGGAAAGAGACCCAGTACTTC.

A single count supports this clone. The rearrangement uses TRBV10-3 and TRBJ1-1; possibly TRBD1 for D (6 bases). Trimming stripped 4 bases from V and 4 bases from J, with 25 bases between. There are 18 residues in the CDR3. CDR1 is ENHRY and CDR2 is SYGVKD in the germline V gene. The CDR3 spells CAISAGGGPGRSGTEAFF. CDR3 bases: TGTGCCATCAGTGCGGGCGGGGGCCCAGGGAGGTCGGGCACTGAAGCTTTCTTT.

The CDR3 sequence: CASSQDPVSFGGYEQYF. The CDR3 nucleotides are TGCGCCAGCAGCCAAGATCCCGTAAGTTTCGGCGGCTACGAGCAGTACTTC. V is TRBV4-1 and J is TRBJ2-7; D gene ambiguous. The CDR3 contains 17 residues. The V end was cut by 0 bases, the J end by 3 bases, with 18 bases between. CDR1 is MGHRA, CDR2 YSYEKL, per germline.

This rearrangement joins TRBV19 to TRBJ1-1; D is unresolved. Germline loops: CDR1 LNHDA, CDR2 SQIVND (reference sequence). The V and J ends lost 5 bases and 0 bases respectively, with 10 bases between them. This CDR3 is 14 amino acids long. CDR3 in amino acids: CASSLARMNTEAFF. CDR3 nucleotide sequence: TGTGCCAGTAGTCTCGCGAGGATGAACACTGAAGCTTTCTTT.

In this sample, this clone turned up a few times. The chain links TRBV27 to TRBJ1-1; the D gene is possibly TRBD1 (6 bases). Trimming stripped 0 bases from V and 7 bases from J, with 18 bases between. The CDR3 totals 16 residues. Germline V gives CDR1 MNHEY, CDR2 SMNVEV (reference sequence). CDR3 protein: CASSLSRDTARIEAFF. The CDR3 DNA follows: TGTGCCAGCAGTTTATCTCGGGACACCGCTCGTATTGAAGCTTTCTTT.

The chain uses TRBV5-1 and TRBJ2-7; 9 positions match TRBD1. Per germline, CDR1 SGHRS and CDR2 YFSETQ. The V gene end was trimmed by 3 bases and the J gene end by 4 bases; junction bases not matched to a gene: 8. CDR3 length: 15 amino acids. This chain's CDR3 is CASSSNRGRMYEQYF. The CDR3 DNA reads TGCGCCAGCAGCTCTAACAGGGGGCGCATGTACGAGCAGTACTTC. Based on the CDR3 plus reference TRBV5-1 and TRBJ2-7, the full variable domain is KAGVTQTPRYLIKTRGQQVTLSCSPISGHRSVSWYQQTPGQGLQFLFEYFSETQRNKGNFPGRFSGRQFSNSRSEMNVSTLELGDSALYLCASSSNRGRMYEQYFGPGTRLTVT.